One T cell receptor (beta chain) is described in this entry. This specimen comes from a study of T cell changes during pregnancy in multiple sclerosis. Per the germline V gene, CDR1 is SGDLS and CDR2 is YYNGEE. The CDR3 is 15 residues long. After removal of 1 base from V and 2 bases from J, the junction contained 2 bases not matched to a gene. Data came from immunoSEQ multiplex PCR; TCRdb stores just in-frame clones and leaves some out. Of approximately 65,000 clones detected, roughly nine tenths appear once; the ten largest clones hold 0.6% to 0.8%. Sequencing used CD4+ T cells from peripheral blood mononuclear cells, obtained in the first trimester of pregnancy. This clonotype originated in a female donor with multiple sclerosis, enrolled in a pregnancy study. The chain combines TRBV9 with TRBJ2-4; 8 bases are shared with TRBD2. This CDR3 is CASSVSGGTKNIQYF. In DNA, the CDR3 is TGTGCCAGCAGCGTATCGGGGGGGACCAAAAACATTCAGTACTTC.